This T cell receptor (beta chain) was identified in a study of T cell changes during pregnancy in multiple sclerosis (dated by TCRdb to the late 2010s). Some background on the complete study: The study looked at changes in the T cell repertoire across pregnancy in women with multiple sclerosis.

From its cysteine to its phenylalanine, the CDR3 spans 18 amino acids. Left in the record is the CDR3 DNA by itself, 54 bases read in frame from the first base. Relative to germline, V is missing 0 bases and J is missing 5 bases, with 13 bases of the junction outside any gene match. CDR1 LGHNA and CDR2 YNFKEQ were looked up in the germline V gene. For this clone: Its antigen is still unknown. No base-level quality is on record; no much larger clone is a single base apart.

The receptor library was made with the immunoSEQ multiplex PCR assay. TCRdb stores this immuneACCESS table with in-frame sequences only. Part of the clones is absent; in the studies checked, under half of the shortfall reflects unresolved V genes, and no reason is known for the rest. Counted in this sample were 90,000 to 100,000 clones; about 90% of them appeared once. The ten largest clonotypes hold around 2.1% of the sample. The starting material was peripheral blood, obtained after pregnancy. The sequence joins TRBV4-2 to TRBJ2-7; TRBD1 fits 10 bases in the junction. This sequence originates from a female donor in good health, enrolled as a control in a pregnancy study. The encoded CDR3 is CASSQDTPAVTGGDEQYF. The DNA reads as follows: TGTGCCAGCAGCCAAGATACTCCCGCAGTGACAGGGGGCGACGAGCAGTACTTC.